This T cell receptor beta chain was captured in a study of blood T cell repertoires in COVID-19. Study background: From the United States, Italy and Spain came samples of acute and convalescent COVID-19. From T cells, B-cell-depleted T cells, or PBMCs came the material, which was cDNA or gDNA.

Per the original methods: Estimates of nucleated cell counts were drawn from the amplification of reference gene primers. Data came from immunoSEQ multiplex PCR; TCRdb stores just in-frame clones and leaves some out. That table gives V, J and clone size, and the DNA gave D and trimming. The table lists 130,000 or so clones, roughly 79% of them singletons, with more than 10% in the top ten. CDR1 and CDR2 from the germline V gene are MNHEY and SMNVEV (reference sequence). This CDR3 is 13 amino acids long. Trimming took 8 bases from V and 2 from J; bases not matched to a gene: 5. The receptor was isolated from a human donor in a cohort sampled during active COVID-19. Sample: peripheral blood. The chain uses TRBV27 and TRBJ2-7; 8 bases are shared with TRBD1. CDR3 loop: CASGRQGTYEQYF. The CDR3 DNA sequence: TGTGCCAGCGGGAGACAGGGGACCTACGAGCAGTACTTC.